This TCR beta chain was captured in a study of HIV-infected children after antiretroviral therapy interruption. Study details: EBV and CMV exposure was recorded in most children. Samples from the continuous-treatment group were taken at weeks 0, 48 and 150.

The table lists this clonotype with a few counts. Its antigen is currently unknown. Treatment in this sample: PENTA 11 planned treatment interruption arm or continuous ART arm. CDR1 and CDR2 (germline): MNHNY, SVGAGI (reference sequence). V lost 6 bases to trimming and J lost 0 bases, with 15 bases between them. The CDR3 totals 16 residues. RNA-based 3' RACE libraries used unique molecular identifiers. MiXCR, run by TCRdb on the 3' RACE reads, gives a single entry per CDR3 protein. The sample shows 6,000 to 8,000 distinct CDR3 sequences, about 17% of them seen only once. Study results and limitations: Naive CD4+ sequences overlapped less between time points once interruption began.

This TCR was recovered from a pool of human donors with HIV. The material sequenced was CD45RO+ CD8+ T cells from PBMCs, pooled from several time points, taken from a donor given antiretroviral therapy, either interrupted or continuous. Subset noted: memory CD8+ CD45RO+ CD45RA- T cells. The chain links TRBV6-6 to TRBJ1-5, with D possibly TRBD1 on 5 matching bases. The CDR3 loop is CASSAWGSHSNQPQHF. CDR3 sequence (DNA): TGTGCCAGCAGCGCCTGGGGGAGCCATAGCAATCAGCCCCAGCATTTT.